A selection of T cell receptor beta chains follows, all from one sample in a study of cytomegalovirus exposure and HLA in healthy donors. Method: immunoSEQ multiplex PCR; TCRdb's copy keeps in-frame clones and lacks some. The sample records some 130,000 clones, around four fifths being singletons. The sequencing sample was made of PBMCs. The receptors come from a man in his forties in good health and CMV-seronegative. The CDR3 runs from the conserved cysteine through the conserved F or W. Fields, in order: clone size, D gene, V gene, J gene, CDR3 DNA, CDR3 protein. D genes are given only for firm matches. Size is omitted from some rows. Given values are once, few, many or a class for expanded clones.

>.|.|TRBV2|TRBJ1-4
TGTGCCAGCAGTCGGACAGTTAATGAAAAACTGTTTTTT
CASSRTVNEKLFF
>.|TRBD1|TRBV29-1|TRBJ2-1
TGCAGCACGGGACAGCCTTCCTACAATGAGCAGTTCTTC
CSTGQPSYNEQFF
>.|.|TRBV5-6|TRBJ2-1
TGTGCCAGCAGCTTGGTGCATGCCAGGGCAAATGAGCAGTTCTTC
CASSLVHARANEQFF
>few|TRBD1|TRBV6-5|TRBJ1-5
TGTGCCAGCAGTTCAGGGGGCGGGCGTCAGCCCCAGCATTTT
CASSSGGGRQPQHF
>.|.|TRBV7-9|TRBJ1-1
TGTGCCAGCAGCGCAGGGGCCTTGAACACTGAAGCTTTCTTT
CASSAGALNTEAFF
>.|.|TRBV5-5|TRBJ2-2
TGTGCCAGCAGCTTGGATCACAGGGCTACCGGGGAGCTGTTTTTT
CASSLDHRATGELFF
>.|TRBD1|TRBV27|TRBJ2-5
TGTGCCAGCAGTATCTTGGGACAGCAAGAGACCCAGTACTTC
CASSILGQQETQYF
>.|TRBD1|TRBV9|TRBJ1-6
TGTGCCAGCAGCGTTGGGACAGGGGCGGGCTCACCCCTCCACTTT
CASSVGTGAGSPLHF
>.|TRBD2|TRBV28|TRBJ2-1
TGTGCCAGCACCGCGGCGGGAGCGGAATCCTCCTACAATGAGCAGTTCTTC
CASTAAGAESSYNEQFF
>few|TRBD2|TRBV15|TRBJ2-3
TGTGCCACCAGCAGAGAGGGGAGGGTGGGGGATACGCAGTATTTT
CATSREGRVGDTQYF
>.|TRBD2|TRBV5-1|TRBJ2-1
TGCGCCAGCAGCCTCTCTAGCGGGGGGTACAATGAGCAGTTCTTC
CASSLSSGGYNEQFF
>.|.|TRBV19|TRBJ1-5
TGTGCCAGTAGTATAGTAGCTGAGTCCGAGAGGCCCCAGCATTTT
CASSIVAESERPQHF
>once|TRBD1|TRBV4-1|TRBJ1-5
TGCGCCAGCAGCTGGACAGGGGGCAGCAATCAGCCCCAGCATTTT
CASSWTGGSNQPQHF
>.|TRBD2|TRBV5-8|TRBJ2-7
TGTGCCAGCAGCTTGGGTGGCGGGAGACACGAGCAGTACTTC
CASSLGGGRHEQYF
>.|TRBD1|TRBV19|TRBJ1-5
TGTGCCAGTAGCGACCGGGGACAGGGAGGCAATCAGCCCCAGCATTTT
CASSDRGQGGNQPQHF
>.|TRBD2|TRBV5-4|TRBJ2-7
TGTGCCAGCAGCCCTGGACTAGCGGCTTACGAGCAGTACTTC
CASSPGLAAYEQYF
>.|TRBD1|TRBV4-1|TRBJ2-2
TGCGCCAGCAGCCAACCCCGGGACAGGGGCTACGGGGAGCTGTTTTTT
CASSQPRDRGYGELFF
>.|.|TRBV7-2|TRBJ1-4
TGTGCCAGCAGCGGGACAGAAAAACTGTTTTTT
CASSGTEKLFF
>.|.|TRBV7-9|TRBJ2-2
TGTGCCAGCACCAACCTTGCGCACGCGAACACCGGGGAGCTGTTTTTT
CASTNLAHANTGELFF
>.|TRBD2|TRBV7-9|TRBJ2-7
TGTGCCAGTAGCTTACCAGGACTAGCGGGGGTAGAGCAGTACTTC
CASSLPGLAGVEQYF
>once|.|TRBV6-5|TRBJ1-6
TGTGCCAGCAGTCCGATCGGGGGACATAATTCACCCCTCCACTTT
CASSPIGGHNSPLHF
>.|TRBD1|TRBV5-8|TRBJ2-7
TGTGCCAGCAGCCCCTCCGGGACAGGGGGCTACGAGCAGTACTTC
CASSPSGTGGYEQYF
>.|TRBD2|TRBV4-2|TRBJ2-7
TGTGCCAGCAGCGTTGGGAGCGGGGCACTGGACGAGCAGTACTTC
CASSVGSGALDEQYF
>.|TRBD2|TRBV27|TRBJ2-1
TGTGCCAGCAGTTTTCGTGGGACTACGAGCTCCTACAATGAGCAGTTCTTC
CASSFRGTTSSYNEQFF
>.|.|TRBV19|TRBJ2-1
TGTGCCAGTAGCCCAGAGGGGACACTCTCCAATGAGCAGTTCTTC
CASSPEGTLSNEQFF
>.|TRBD2|TRBV4-1|TRBJ2-7
TGCGCCAGCAGCCAAGCTAGCGGTACGGTCTACGAGCAGTACTTC
CASSQASGTVYEQYF
>once|TRBD2|TRBV11-3|TRBJ2-5
TGTGCCAGCAACAAAAAGCGGGAGGAAGAGACCCAGTACTTC
CASNKKREEETQYF
>.|.|TRBV7-9|TRBJ2-1
TGTGCCAGCACCATACCGGGACAAGACTACAATGAGCAGTTCTTC
CASTIPGQDYNEQFF
>.|TRBD1|TRBV28|TRBJ1-2
TGTGCCAGCACCCGGACAGGGGGCCTCTATGGCTACACCTTC
CASTRTGGLYGYTF
>.|.|TRBV4-3|TRBJ2-1
TGCGCCAGCAGCCAGTCAGGCCGGGAATACAATGAGCAGTTCTTC
CASSQSGREYNEQFF
>.|TRBD2|TRBV4-3|TRBJ2-3
TGCGCCAGCAGCCAAAGGGGGTCCGGGACTAGCACGACAGATACGCAGTATTTT
CASSQRGSGTSTTDTQYF
>.|TRBD2|TRBV7-2|TRBJ2-7
TGTGCCAGCAGCCCCCTAGCGGTCCATAGCGAGCAGTACTTC
CASSPLAVHSEQYF
>.|TRBD1|TRBV6-6|TRBJ1-2
TGTGCCAGCAGTCCCGGGACAGGGGGTGTCTACACCTTC
CASSPGTGGVYTF
>few|.|TRBV7-2|TRBJ2-7
TGTGCCAGCAGCTCCGACTTGATGTCCTACGAGCAGTACTTC
CASSSDLMSYEQYF
>.|.|TRBV11-2|TRBJ2-2
TGTGCCAGCAGCTTTCTGGCGGGGAAGACCGGGGAGCTGTTTTTT
CASSFLAGKTGELFF
>.|TRBD2|TRBV9|TRBJ2-2
TGTGCCAGCAGTTATAGCGGGAGGGCCGACACCGGGGAGCTGTTTTTT
CASSYSGRADTGELFF
>.|TRBD1|TRBV19|TRBJ1-2
TGTGCCAGTAGCGGGACAGGAGGCTATGGCTACACCTTC
CASSGTGGYGYTF
>.|TRBD1|TRBV7-2|TRBJ1-2
TGTGCCGGCAGCGTAGGGACAGGCTCATATGGCTACACCTTC
CAGSVGTGSYGYTF
>.|TRBD2|TRBV7-6|TRBJ2-7
TGTGCCAGCAGCCCCGGACTAGCGGGGGCATCCGACGTGCAGTACTTC
CASSPGLAGASDVQYF
>.|TRBD2|TRBV2|TRBJ2-1
TGTGCCAGCAGTGTATCGAGCGGGAGGGGTTTGGACAATGAGCAGTTCTTC
CASSVSSGRGLDNEQFF
>.|.|TRBV15|TRBJ1-1
TGTGCCACCAGCAGAGTGCTGCAGGGGCGGGCTGAAGCTTTCTTT
CATSRVLQGRAEAFF
>.|.|TRBV13|TRBJ1-4
TGTGCCAGCCGAAGGAACAGGGTTGGAGAAAAACTGTTTTTT
CASRRNRVGEKLFF
>.|.|TRBV5-1|TRBJ2-5
TGCGCCAGCAGCTTGATCTCAGGCAAGGAGACCCAGTACTTC
CASSLISGKETQYF
>.|TRBD1|TRBV19|TRBJ2-5
TGTGCCAGTAGGCACAACAGGGGGTCGGGAGAGACCCAGTACTTC
CASRHNRGSGETQYF
>.|.|TRBV6-5|TRBJ1-2
TGTGCCAGCAGTTACCTAAAGTTCTATCACTATGGCTACACCTTC
CASSYLKFYHYGYTF
>.|.|TRBV5-4|TRBJ2-1
TGTGCCAGCAGCTCCAAAGACAGGATAGGGGATGAGCAGTTCTTC
CASSSKDRIGDEQFF
>.|.|TRBV6-5|TRBJ1-3
TGTGCCAGCAGTTACGGGCCTGGAAACACCATATATTTT
CASSYGPGNTIYF
>.|TRBD1|TRBV4-3|TRBJ2-2
TGCGCCAGCAATCGTGACAGGGGGCGGCGGGAGCTGTTTTTT
CASNRDRGRRELFF
>.|.|TRBV7-9|TRBJ1-1
TGTGCCAGCAGCTTGGGGCTGGGGTTCGTTTTCTTT
CASSLGLGFVFF
>.|TRBD2|TRBV7-9|TRBJ2-7
TGTGCCAGCAGCTTAGGGGAGGGCCCTAAACTCTACGAGCAGTACTTC
CASSLGEGPKLYEQYF
>.|TRBD1|TRBV25-1|TRBJ2-4
TGTGCCAGCAGTGAATTTTCCTTGGCAGGGGGTGCCAAAAACATTCAGTACTTC
CASSEFSLAGGAKNIQYF